These 18 T cell receptor beta chains came from one sample sequenced in a study of identifying expanded T cells in peripheral blood. Sequencing was performed with immunoSEQ multiplex PCR; in TCRdb, only in-frame clones are kept and a portion is missing. The table shows about 100,000 clones, with over 80% occurring only once. The sequencing input was blood. The receptors stem from a person aged 18 to 75 in good health.

The chain has TRBV27 and TRBJ2-1, with 9 bases that match TRBD1. The CDR3 runs 16 residues. Germline-derived CDR1 and CDR2 are MNHEY and SMNVEV (reference sequence). The V gene end was trimmed by 5 bases and the J gene end by 7 bases; junction bases not matched to a gene: 12. The CDR3 bases are TGTGCCAGCAGTCAACCGGACAGGGGCCTTCGGAATGAGCAGTTCTTC. Translation: CASSQPDRGLRNEQFF.

The rearrangement joins TRBV25-1 to TRBJ2-2; D perhaps matches TRBD1 (5 bases). Trimming shortened V by 5 bases and J by 0 bases, and 10 bases separated the two germline ends. CDR1 MGHDK and CDR2 SYGVNS come from the germline V gene. CDR3 length: 15 amino acids. The CDR3 sequence is CASSKTASNTGELFF. The CDR3 DNA follows: TGTGCCAGCAGTAAGACAGCCTCGAACACCGGGGAGCTGTTTTTT.

The chain employs TRBV6-5 and TRBJ1-2; D not certain. Germline CDR1 reads MNHEY; CDR2 reads SVGAGI. The V and J ends lost 0 bases and 7 bases respectively, with 9 bases between them. The CDR3 spans 13 residues. DNA for the CDR3: TGTGCCAGCAGTTACTCCGGGGTGTCTGGCTACACCTTC. Translated: CASSYSGVSGYTF.

The chain recombines TRBV30 with TRBJ2-3, with D perhaps matching TRBD1 (5 bases). Trimming stripped 2 bases from V and 1 base from J, with 13 bases between. CDR1 GTSNPN and CDR2 SVGIG come from the germline V gene (reference sequence). The CDR3 is made up of 15 amino acids. CDR3 protein: CAWSLWQGGTDTQYF. CDR3 coding DNA: TGTGCCTGGAGTCTCTGGCAGGGCGGCACAGATACGCAGTATTTT.

The J gene is TRBJ2-7, the V gene TRBV29-1; D unclear. Germline CDR1 SQVTM, CDR2 ANQGSEA. V was trimmed by 3 bases and J by 3 bases, leaving 9 bases between them. The length of the CDR3 is 12 residues. Here the CDR3 reads CSVDKALYEQYF. CDR3 sequence (DNA): TGCAGCGTTGATAAGGCCCTCTACGAGCAGTACTTC.

This chain joins TRBV13 and TRBJ1-5; D unclear. V lost 5 bases to trimming and J lost 3 bases, with 5 bases between them. Germline loops: CDR1 PRHDT, CDR2 FYEKMQ (reference sequence). The CDR3 loop spans 12 amino acids. CDR3 sequence reads: CASSLDNQPQHF. CDR3 in DNA: TGTGCCAGCAGCCTTGACAATCAGCCCCAGCATTTT.

J is TRBJ1-2 and V is TRBV30, with unresolved D. V lost 0 bases and J lost 6, with 5 bases in between. The CDR3 is 11 residues long. Germline CDR1 GTSNPN, CDR2 SVGIG (reference sequence). CDR3 nucleotides: TGTGCCTGGAGTGTAGTGGATGGCTACACCTTC. The encoded protein is CAWSVVDGYTF.

The table lists this clone with a few counts. Other nucleotide sequences from this sample produce the same CDR3. CDR3: CASSPQGNQPQHF. The CDR3 nucleotides read TGTGCCAGCAGCCCACAGGGGAATCAGCCCCAGCATTTT. The genes are TRBV27 and TRBJ1-5, with 7 bases that match TRBD1. Germline trimming cut 6 bases from V and 4 bases from J; bases unmatched to any gene: 3. The CDR3 totals 13 residues. Germline loops: CDR1 MNHEY, CDR2 SMNVEV (reference sequence).

This rearrangement joins TRBV10-3 to TRBJ1-6; tentative D call: TRBD1 (6 bases). The germline V gene encodes CDR1 ENHRY and CDR2 SYGVKD. V lost 10 bases and J 6 bases, leaving 16 bases between the germline ends. The CDR3 is 14 amino acids. CDR3 DNA sequence: TGTGCCACTTCAGGGGAAAGGGGTAATTCACCCCTCCACTTT. It yields the protein CATSGERGNSPLHF.

This clone has only a few counts. V usage is TRBV7-9 and J usage is TRBJ1-2; D is perhaps TRBD1 (5 bases). Looked up from germline, CDR1 is SEHNR and CDR2 is FQNEAQ (reference sequence). This CDR3 is built from 13 residues. Trimming stripped 7 bases from V and 8 bases from J, with 17 bases between. CDR3 DNA: TGTGCCAGCACCCCTAACGGGCGGGGGGGCTACACCTTC. Amino acid sequence: CASTPNGRGGYTF.

The chain recombines TRBV19 with TRBJ2-1; 11 bases match TRBD1. The V segment lost 4 bases and the J segment 15 bases; nucleotides outside the gene matches: 8. Germline V lookup: CDR1 LNHDA, CDR2 SQIVND (reference sequence). The CDR3 loop spans 13 amino acids. CDR3 residues: CASSRTGGLMGFF. CDR3 sequence (DNA): TGTGCCAGTAGTAGGACAGGGGGCCTGATGGGGTTCTTC.

J is TRBJ2-4 and V is TRBV19; maybe TRBD1 (5 bases). The germline V gene encodes CDR1 LNHDA and CDR2 SQIVND (reference sequence). Trimming stripped 5 bases from V and 8 bases from J, with 19 bases between. CDR3 size: 15 residues. CDR3 in DNA: TGTGCCAGTAGTGCAACAGGACCCGACTGGGACATTCAGTACTTC. Its translation: CASSATGPDWDIQYF.

In nucleotides, the CDR3 is TGCGCCAGCAGCCCTCAAGTGGGACAGAACACTGAAGCTTTCTTT. Amino acids: CASSPQVGQNTEAFF. The gene calls are TRBV5-1 and TRBJ1-1, with D possibly matching TRBD1 (6 bases). In germline, CDR1 is SGHRS, CDR2 YFSETQ. The length of the CDR3 is 15 residues. V was clipped by 4 bases and J by 1 base, with 14 bases between them.

This rearrangement joins TRBV4-1 to TRBJ2-1; no clear D. The CDR3 sequence is 12 residues long. Germline CDR1 is MGHRA and CDR2 is YSYEKL. Trimming left V 0 bases short and J 12 bases short, with 9 bases between. Written as DNA, the CDR3 is TGCGCCAGCAGCCAAGACTATTTTGGGCAGTTCTTC. It specifies CASSQDYFGQFF.

A few counts support this clone. The rearrangement links TRBV6-5 to TRBJ2-3; 8 nucleotides agree with TRBD2. CDR1 is MNHEY and CDR2 is SVGAGI in the germline V gene. The CDR3 runs to 16 residues. V lost 4 bases, J lost 5 bases, and 11 bases stayed unmatched. The CDR3 nucleotides read TGTGCCAGCAGTTCCTTTAGCGGGGTACGGCGAGATACGCAGTATTTT. This translates into CASSSFSGVRRDTQYF.

The rearrangement joins TRBV19 to TRBJ1-2, with a tentative D call TRBD1 (6 bases). Germline CDR1 LNHDA, CDR2 SQIVND (reference sequence). V lost 7 bases, J lost 4 bases, and 16 bases lay in between. The CDR3 totals 14 residues. The DNA for the CDR3 is TGTGCCAGTACCGAGACAGGAGACTTCTATGGCTACACCTTC. Amino acids: CASTETGDFYGYTF.

The rearrangement uses TRBV6-6 and TRBJ2-2; 7 positions match TRBD1. Losses at the gene ends were 4 bases for V and 0 bases for J; bases not matched to a gene: 5. The germline V gene has CDR1 MNHNY and CDR2 SVGAGI (reference sequence). The CDR3 sequence is 16 residues long. The CDR3 DNA follows: TGTGCCAGCAGTTTTACACAGGGGTCGAACACCGGGGAGCTGTTTTTT. Translating gives CASSFTQGSNTGELFF.

This rearrangement joins TRBV7-9 to TRBJ2-1, with D possibly being TRBD1 or TRBD2 (5 bases each). The V gene lost 5 bases and the J gene lost 5 bases, with 16 bases spanning the gap. There are 15 residues in the CDR3. From germline, CDR1 is SEHNR and CDR2 FQNEAQ (reference sequence). The CDR3 region is CASSPGRDVHNEQFF. CDR3 coding DNA: TGTGCCAGCAGCCCCGGTCGGGACGTACACAATGAGCAGTTCTTC.